This record concerns one T cell receptor (beta chain) sequence. As yet, its antigen is unknown. The CDR3 is made up of 12 amino acids. The ends lost 3 bases at V and 10 bases at J; junction bases unmatched: 5. CDR1 PRHDT and CDR2 FYEKMQ come from the germline V gene (reference sequence). The sample originates from a study of PD-1 blockade in classical Hodgkin lymphoma. After autologous stem cell transplantation all patients relapsed, and prior brentuximab vedotin exposure differed between cohorts. Under best response, outcomes were complete response, partial response or progressive disease. Sequencing was performed with immunoSEQ multiplex PCR; in TCRdb, only in-frame clones are kept and a portion is missing. The sample lists around 58,000 clones; under 95% were seen once. Study-wide results and caveats: Those achieving complete response showed baseline diversity like newly diagnosed patients. Possible causes of repertoire differences, disease activity or prior therapy, remain undefined. Exclusion applied to patients who initiated nivolumab less than 1 year following ASCT.

The clonotype originates from a human donor with classical Hodgkin lymphoma. This material consisted of peripheral blood mononuclear cells (PBMCs), taken at baseline. The J gene is TRBJ1-1, the V gene TRBV13; 7 nucleotides align to TRBD1. The CDR3, as DNA: TGTGCCAGCAGCTTGCAGACAGGGTTAGCTTTCTTT. Its translation: CASSLQTGLAFF.